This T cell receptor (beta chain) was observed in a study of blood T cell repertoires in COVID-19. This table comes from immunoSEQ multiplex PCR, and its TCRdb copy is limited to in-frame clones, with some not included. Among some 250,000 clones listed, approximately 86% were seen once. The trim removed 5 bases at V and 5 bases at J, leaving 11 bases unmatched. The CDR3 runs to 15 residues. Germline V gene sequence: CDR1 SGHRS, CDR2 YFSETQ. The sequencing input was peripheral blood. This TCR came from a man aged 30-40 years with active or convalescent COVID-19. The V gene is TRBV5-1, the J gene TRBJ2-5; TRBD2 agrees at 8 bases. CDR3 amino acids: CASRILAGRRETQYF. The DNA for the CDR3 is TGCGCCAGCAGGATATTAGCGGGGCGGAGGGAGACCCAGTACTTC. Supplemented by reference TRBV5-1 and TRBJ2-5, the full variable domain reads KAGVTQTPRYLIKTRGQQVTLSCSPISGHRSVSWYQQTPGQGLQFLFEYFSETQRNKGNFPGRFSGRQFSNSRSEMNVSTLELGDSALYLCASRILAGRRETQYFGPGTRLLVL.